This TCR beta chain was observed in a study of blood T cell repertoires in COVID-19. In the study overall: Nucleic acid was either cDNA or gDNA, and it came from T cells, B-cell-depleted T cells, or PBMCs.

The assay was immunoSEQ multiplex PCR, and TCRdb's table has in-frame clones only and misses some. The sample yields roughly 430,000 clones, approximately 88% seen once. A few counts support this clone. V was clipped by 6 bases and J by 2 bases; unmatched bases: 2. Germline V gives CDR1 SNHLY, CDR2 FYNNEI. The CDR3 contains 14 residues. The sequenced sample was PBMCs or T cells enriched from blood (not recorded which). This clonotype originated in a woman aged 40 to 50 with acute COVID-19. V is TRBV2 and J is TRBJ2-1; 9 bases agree with TRBD1. The CDR3 reads CASRRDRAYNEQFF. Here the CDR3 DNA reads TGTGCCAGCAGACGGGACAGGGCCTACAATGAGCAGTTCTTC.